Each of the 24 T cell receptor beta chains below was sequenced from the same sample in a study of blood T cell repertoires in COVID-19. Clones were sequenced by immunoSEQ multiplex PCR, and TCRdb holds only the in-frame ones, with some missing. The sample carries 200,000 to 300,000 clones, approximately 84% recorded once. The sequenced sample was PBMCs or T cells enriched from blood (not recorded which). The receptors shown here come from a man between 40 and 49 years old who had recovered from COVID-19.

The gene calls are TRBV19 and TRBJ2-3; possibly TRBD2 for D (7 bases). The CDR3 extends over 16 amino acids. Germline assignment: CDR1 LNHDA and CDR2 SQIVND (reference sequence). V was pared by 5 bases and J by 3 bases, with 18 bases between. CDR3 nucleotides: TGTGCCAGTAGTGGCTATGGGGGGGCGATGACAGATACGCAGTATTTT. Protein product: CASSGYGGAMTDTQYF.

This clone was recorded only once. J is TRBJ2-1 and V is TRBV3-1 (or the pseudogene TRBV3-2), with 9 bases aligning to TRBD2. This CDR3 region has 13 residues. Per germline, CDR1 LGHDT and CDR2 YNNKEL (reference sequence). J lost 10 bases, V lost 5 bases, and 6 bases had no gene match. CDR3 sequence (DNA): TGTGCCAGCAGCTACATGCGGGAGGGAGAGCAGTTCTTC. Protein product: CASSYMREGEQFF.

The V call is TRBV3-1 (or the pseudogene TRBV3-2), the J call TRBJ2-7; 11 bases align to TRBD1. The V and J ends lost 0 bases and 4 bases, in that order; junction bases with no gene match: 5. CDR1 and CDR2 (germline): LGHDT, YNNKEL (reference sequence). This CDR3 has 16 amino acids. The CDR3 nucleotides read TGTGCCAGCAGCCAAGATGGTGGGACAGGGGGTTACGAGCAGTACTTC. It is translated as CASSQDGGTGGYEQYF.

The chain employs TRBV6-6 and TRBJ2-7; tentatively, D is TRBD2 (6 bases). The CDR3 has 15 residues. Per germline, CDR1 MNHNY and CDR2 SVGAGI (reference sequence). V was shortened by 2 bases and J by 0 bases, with 11 bases between the two germline ends. This chain's CDR3 is CASSYRPGGSYEQYF. In DNA form, the CDR3 reads TGTGCCAGCAGTTACCGGCCCGGGGGCTCCTACGAGCAGTACTTC.

The chain couples TRBV29-1 to TRBJ2-1; the D gene is possibly TRBD1 (6 bases). The CDR3 covers 11 residues. Germline CDR1 is SQVTM and CDR2 is ANQGSEA. Between the trimmed V and J ends, which lost 1 base and 14 bases, there was a span of 12 bases. The CDR3 DNA reads as TGCAGCGTTGAAGGCCGTAAGGGGGAGTTCTTC. It translates to CSVEGRKGEFF.

The gene calls are TRBV3-1 (or the pseudogene TRBV3-2) and TRBJ2-7; 9 bases align to TRBD2. The ends lost 1 base at V and 0 bases at J; junction bases unmatched: 4. CDR1 and CDR2 (germline): LGHDT, YNNKEL (reference sequence). The CDR3 runs 16 residues. This CDR3 reads CASSQGLAGNSYEQYF. CDR3 sequence (DNA): TGTGCCAGCAGCCAAGGGCTAGCGGGGAACTCCTACGAGCAGTACTTC.

The chain joins TRBV20-1 to TRBJ1-1; D gene uncertain. Between the trimmed V and J ends, which lost 3 bases and 3 bases, there was a span of 17 bases. CDR1 and CDR2 from the germline V gene are DFQATT and SNEGSKA (reference sequence). The CDR3 covers 15 residues. The CDR3 nucleotides are TGCAGTGCTAGTCGCCCAGTGGGTCGGGACACTGAAGCTTTCTTT. Translated, it gives CSASRPVGRDTEAFF.

As concerns this clone: Other nucleotide sequences from this sample produce the same CDR3. The CDR3 loop reads CASSEDSYGYTF. The CDR3 nucleotides are TGCGCCAGCAGCGAGGACAGCTATGGCTACACCTTC. The rearrangement joins TRBV5-1 to TRBJ1-2; tentative D call: TRBD1 (6 bases). CDR1 and CDR2 from the germline V gene are SGHRS and YFSETQ. The CDR3 runs to 12 residues. Trimming left V 4 bases short and J 4 bases short, with 8 bases between.

The genes are TRBV4-2 and TRBJ1-2, with 8 bases aligning to TRBD1. With V trimmed by 4 bases and J by 8 bases, 9 bases remained unmatched. In germline, CDR1 is LGHNA, CDR2 YNFKEQ. This CDR3 has 14 amino acids. The CDR3 reads CASSLRGQDTGYTF. The CDR3 bases are TGTGCCAGCAGCCTCCGGGGACAGGATACAGGCTACACCTTC.

V is TRBV30 and J is TRBJ1-1, with D perhaps TRBD1 (6 bases). Germline V CDR1 and CDR2: GTSNPN, SVGIG (reference sequence). V was cut by 2 bases and J by 2 bases, with 18 bases left in between. The CDR3 totals 16 residues. The CDR3: CAWSFRGRGVNTEAFF. The CDR3 nucleotides read TGTGCCTGGAGTTTTAGGGGGAGGGGGGTAAACACTGAAGCTTTCTTT.

V gene TRBV19 combines with J gene TRBJ1-1, with 10 bases lining up with TRBD1. The CDR3 runs to 13 residues. V lost 10 bases and J lost 6; bases outside the gene matches: 8. Germline lookup yields CDR1 LNHDA and CDR2 SQIVND (reference sequence). The CDR3 DNA sequence: TGTGCCACCTCCCGACAGGGGGCCCCTGAAGCTTTCTTT. Amino acids: CATSRQGAPEAFF.

The CDR3 region is CASSSRDSLSYNEQFF. The CDR3 nucleotides read TGTGCCAGCAGCTCCCGGGACAGCCTCTCCTACAATGAGCAGTTCTTC. The rearrangement joins TRBV7-3 to TRBJ2-1, with TRBD1 matching 7 bases. Germline CDR1 and CDR2: SGHTA and FQGTGA. The V and J ends lost 4 bases and 0 bases, in that order; junction bases with no gene match: 6. The CDR3 has 16 amino acids.

This clone showed up just a few times. The J gene is TRBJ1-6, the V gene TRBV2, with no clear D. The length of the CDR3 is 15 residues. The germline V gene encodes CDR1 SNHLY and CDR2 FYNNEI. V shed 6 bases and J shed 7 bases, with 16 bases lying between them. The CDR3 coding sequence is TGTGCCAGCAGCCGTGGACTGCCGAGGAATTCACCCCTCCACTTT. As protein: CASSRGLPRNSPLHF.

The CDR3 reads CASSPIPGQGREINQPQHF. CDR3 DNA sequence: TGTGCCAGCAGTCCAATTCCGGGACAGGGCCGAGAGATTAATCAGCCCCAGCATTTT. The chain joins TRBV28 to TRBJ1-5; 9 bases align to TRBD1. V lost 5 bases to trimming and J lost 4 bases; unmatched junction nucleotides: 18. This CDR3 has 19 amino acids. Germline V gene data show CDR1 as MDHEN and CDR2 as SYDVKM. The variable domain in full, with the rest retrieved from reference TRBV28 and TRBJ1-5, is DVKVTQSSRYLVKRTGEKVFLECVQDMDHENMFWYRQDPGLGLRLIYFSYDVKMKEKGDIPEGYSVSREKKERFSLILESASTNQTSMYLCASSPIPGQGREINQPQHFGDGTRLSIL.

The table lists this clone with a count of one. DNA of the CDR3: TGTGCCAGCAGCTTGGCCGGTGGACAGGCCCAGCATTTT. It specifies CASSLAGGQAQHF. The chain employs TRBV5-4 and TRBJ1-5, with 7 bases aligning to TRBD1. CDR3 length: 13 amino acids. V was clipped by 0 bases and J by 11 bases; unmatched bases: 5. The germline gives CDR1 SGHNT, CDR2 YYREEE (reference sequence).

The chain employs TRBV30 and TRBJ2-7; the D gene is possibly TRBD2 (5 bases). The CDR3 sequence is 11 residues long. Germline CDR1 GTSNPN, CDR2 SVGIG (reference sequence). The V end was cut by 3 bases, the J end by 3 bases, with 6 bases between. The CDR3 protein is CAWREDYEQYF. The DNA for the CDR3 is TGTGCCTGGAGGGAGGACTACGAGCAGTACTTC.

The chain links TRBV7-9 to TRBJ2-5; 9 bases map to TRBD2. V was pared by 1 base and J by 2 bases, with 2 bases of the junction left unmatched. The CDR3 has 15 residues. Germline CDR1 SEHNR, CDR2 FQNEAQ (reference sequence). CDR3 nucleotide sequence: TGTGCCAGCAGCTTAGTAGCGGGAGAGCAAGAGACCCAGTACTTC. It encodes CASSLVAGEQETQYF.

The genes are TRBV5-1 and TRBJ2-3, with TRBD2 matching over 8 bases. Germline V gene data show CDR1 as SGHRS and CDR2 as YFSETQ. This CDR3 has 16 residues. Trimming removed 0 bases from V and 2 bases from J; junction bases left unmatched: 5. The CDR3 DNA reads TGCGCCAGCAGCTTGGTCTCGGGGGGGTTCACAGATACGCAGTATTTT. Translated: CASSLVSGGFTDTQYF.

This clone was observed once. This rearrangement joins TRBV28 to TRBJ2-1; a possible D gene is TRBD2 (6 bases). The CDR3 is made up of 15 amino acids. The germline V gene encodes CDR1 MDHEN and CDR2 SYDVKM. Deletions cut 3 bases from V and 8 bases from J, with 17 bases between. CDR3 in DNA: TGTGCCAGCAGTTTTATAGCGGAACCCCGGGATGAGCAGTTCTTC. Protein product: CASSFIAEPRDEQFF.

The chain links TRBV20-1 to TRBJ2-5; no reliable D call. Trimming removed 3 bases at V and 5 bases at J, with 16 bases between. The germline CDR1 and CDR2 sequences are DFQATT and SNEGSKA (reference sequence). The CDR3 has 14 residues. CDR3 coding DNA: TGCAGTGCTAGTAGTACGGTTGTTCGGGAGACCCAGTACTTC. Protein sequence: CSASSTVVRETQYF.

The chain recombines TRBV27 with TRBJ1-2, with D possibly being TRBD1 (5 bases). This CDR3 contains 14 residues. From germline, CDR1 is MNHEY and CDR2 SMNVEV (reference sequence). Trimming removed 4 bases from V and 4 bases from J, with 13 bases in between. In DNA, the CDR3 is TGTGCCAGCAGTTCCGGGCCCCAGGGCTATGGCTACACCTTC. The encoded protein is CASSSGPQGYGYTF.

The chain carries TRBV2 and TRBJ2-1; 7 bases match TRBD2. The germline V gene has CDR1 SNHLY and CDR2 FYNNEI. The length of the CDR3 is 13 residues. V dropped 9 bases and J dropped 3; count of bases not matched to a gene: 5. CDR3 region: CARSSGIYNEQFF. CDR3 sequence (DNA): TGTGCCAGATCTAGCGGAATCTACAATGAGCAGTTCTTC. Full variable domain (missing parts from reference TRBV2 and TRBJ2-1): EPEVTQTPSHQVTQMGQEVILRCVPISNHLYFYWYRQILGQKVEFLVSFYNNEISEKSEIFDDQFSVERPDGSNFTLKIRSTKLEDSAMYFCARSSGIYNEQFFGPGTRLTVL.

The chain links TRBV5-4 to TRBJ2-5; 11 bases are shared with TRBD2. This CDR3 spans 16 amino acids. The V segment lost 0 bases and the J segment 5 bases; nucleotides outside the gene matches: 6. The germline V gene has CDR1 SGHNT and CDR2 YYREEE (reference sequence). This CDR3 reads CASSLDSSGGMETQYF. The CDR3 DNA reads as TGTGCCAGCAGCTTGGATTCTAGCGGGGGGATGGAGACCCAGTACTTC. The full variable domain, completed using reference TRBV5-4 and TRBJ2-5, is ETGVTQSPTHLIKTRGQQVTLRCSSQSGHNTVSWYQQALGQGPQFIFQYYREEENGRGNFPPRFSGLQFPNYSSELNVNALELDDSALYLCASSLDSSGGMETQYFGPGTRLLVL.

This clone has only a few counts. The likely explanation is a read error, given a far larger clone one base away. The chain joins TRBV5-4 to TRBJ2-7; 11 bases fit TRBD1. The germline gives CDR1 SGHNT, CDR2 YYREEE (reference sequence). There are 14 residues in the CDR3. Losses at the gene ends were 4 bases for V and 2 bases for J; bases not matched to a gene: 2. As DNA, the CDR3 is TGTGCCAGCAGCCCGGGACAGGGGGCCTACGAGCAGTACTTC. This codes for CASSPGQGAYEQYF.